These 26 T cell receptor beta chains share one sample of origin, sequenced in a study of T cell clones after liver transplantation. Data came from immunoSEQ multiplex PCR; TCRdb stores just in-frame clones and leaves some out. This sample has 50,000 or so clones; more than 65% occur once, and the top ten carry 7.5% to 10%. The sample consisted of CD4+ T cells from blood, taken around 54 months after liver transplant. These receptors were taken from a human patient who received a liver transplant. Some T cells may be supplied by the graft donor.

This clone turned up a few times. Written as DNA, the CDR3 is TGTGCCACCAGCCCGAGTAGGGGGCGGAACGAGCAGTACTTC. Translation: CATSPSRGRNEQYF. The chain links TRBV15 to TRBJ2-7; 7 bases line up with TRBD1. V was pared by 5 bases and J by 5 bases, with 9 bases of the junction left unmatched. The V gene's germline CDR1 is LNHNV and CDR2 YYDKDF (reference sequence). The CDR3 is made up of 14 amino acids. The complete variable domain, with remaining parts taken from reference TRBV15 and TRBJ2-7, reads DAMVIQNPRYQVTQFGKPVTLSCSQTLNHNVMYWYQQKSSQAPKLLFHYYDKDFNNEADTPDNFQSRRPNTSFCFLDIRSPGLGDTAMYLCATSPSRGRNEQYFGPGTRLTVT.

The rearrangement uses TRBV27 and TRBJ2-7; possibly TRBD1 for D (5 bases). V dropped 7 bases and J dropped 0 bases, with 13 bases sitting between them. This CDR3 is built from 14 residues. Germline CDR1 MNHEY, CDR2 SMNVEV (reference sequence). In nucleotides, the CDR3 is TGTGCCAGCAAACCCTACAGGACCTCCTACGAGCAGTACTTC. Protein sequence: CASKPYRTSYEQYF.

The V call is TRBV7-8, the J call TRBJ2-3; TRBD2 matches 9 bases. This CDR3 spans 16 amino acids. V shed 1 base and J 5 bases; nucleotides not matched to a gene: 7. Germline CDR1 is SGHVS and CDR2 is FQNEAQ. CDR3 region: CASSLGGGLAGDTQYF. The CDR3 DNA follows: TGTGCCAGCAGCTTAGGGGGGGGACTAGCCGGAGATACGCAGTATTTT. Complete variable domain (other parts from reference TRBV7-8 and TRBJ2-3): GAGVSQSPRYKVAKRGQDVALRCDPISGHVSLFWYQQALGQGPEFLTYFQNEAQLDKSGLPSDRFFAERPEGSVSTLKIQRTQQEDSAVYLCASSLGGGLAGDTQYFGPGTRLTVL.

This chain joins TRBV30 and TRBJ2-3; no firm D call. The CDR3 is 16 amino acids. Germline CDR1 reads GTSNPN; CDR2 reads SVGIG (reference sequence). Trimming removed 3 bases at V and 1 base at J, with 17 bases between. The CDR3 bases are TGTGCCTGGAGGGCCGGCCTGCAGGCGGGCACAGATACGCAGTATTTT. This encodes CAWRAGLQAGTDTQYF. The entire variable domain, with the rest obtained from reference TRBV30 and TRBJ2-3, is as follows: SQTIHQWPATLVQPVGSPLSLECTVEGTSNPNLYWYRQAAGRGLQLLFYSVGIGQISSEVPQNLSASRPQDRQFILSSKKLLLSDSGFYLCAWRAGLQAGTDTQYFGPGTRLTVL.

CDR3 nucleotides: TGCGCCAGCAGCTTGGCGAGGGACTCAGATGAGCAGTTCTTC. Translating gives CASSLARDSDEQFF. The chain employs TRBV5-1 and TRBJ2-1; D possibly corresponds to TRBD2 (6 bases). Germline V gene data show CDR1 as SGHRS and CDR2 as YFSETQ. The CDR3 totals 14 residues. The V end was cut by 0 bases, the J end by 8 bases, with 12 bases between.

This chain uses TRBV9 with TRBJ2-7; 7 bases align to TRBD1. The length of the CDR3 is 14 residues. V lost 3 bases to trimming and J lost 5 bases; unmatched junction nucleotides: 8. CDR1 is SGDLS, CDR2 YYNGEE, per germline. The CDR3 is CASSGRSTGDEQYF. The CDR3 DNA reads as TGTGCCAGCAGCGGACGCTCTACAGGGGACGAGCAGTACTTC. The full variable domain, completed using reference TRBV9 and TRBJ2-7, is DSGVTQTPKHLITATGQRVTLRCSPRSGDLSVYWYQQSLDQGLQFLIQYYNGEERAKGNILERFSAQQFPDLHSELNLSSLELGDSALYFCASSGRSTGDEQYFGPGTRLTVT.

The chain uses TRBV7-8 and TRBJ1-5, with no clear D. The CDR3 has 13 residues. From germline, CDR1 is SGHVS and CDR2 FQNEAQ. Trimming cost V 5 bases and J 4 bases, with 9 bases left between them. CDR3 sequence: CASSLHRNQPQHF. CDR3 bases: TGTGCCAGCAGCCTGCATCGGAATCAGCCCCAGCATTTT.

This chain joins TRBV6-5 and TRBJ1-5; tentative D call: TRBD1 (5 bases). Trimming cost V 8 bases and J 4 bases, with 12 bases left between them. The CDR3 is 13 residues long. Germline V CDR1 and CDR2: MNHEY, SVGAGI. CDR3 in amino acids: CASSPAGNQPQHF. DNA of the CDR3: TGTGCCAGCTCCCCGGCAGGGAATCAGCCCCAGCATTTT.

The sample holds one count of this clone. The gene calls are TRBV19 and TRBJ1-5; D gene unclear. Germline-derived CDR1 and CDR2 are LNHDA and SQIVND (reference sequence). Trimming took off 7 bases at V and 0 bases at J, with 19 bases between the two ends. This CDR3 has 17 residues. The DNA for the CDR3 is TGTGCCAGTACCACGAGTAGGGCCCGGGGTAGCAATCAGCCCCAGCATTTT. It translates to CASTTSRARGSNQPQHF.

The CDR3 DNA reads as TGTGCCAGCAGCCCCAGCGGGAATGCAGATACGCAGTATTTT. Translation gives CASSPSGNADTQYF. This sequence joins TRBV11-2 and TRBJ2-3, with 7 bases fitting TRBD2. The CDR3 totals 14 residues. CDR1 is SGHAT and CDR2 is FQNNGV in the germline V gene. The V segment lost 5 bases and the J segment 4 bases; nucleotides outside the gene matches: 6.

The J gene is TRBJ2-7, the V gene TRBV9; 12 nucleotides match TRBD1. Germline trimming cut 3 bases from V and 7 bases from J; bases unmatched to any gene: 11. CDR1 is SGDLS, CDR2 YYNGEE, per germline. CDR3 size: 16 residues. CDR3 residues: CASSALTGQGADEQYF. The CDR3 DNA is TGTGCCAGCAGCGCCCTAACGGGACAGGGGGCTGATGAGCAGTACTTC.

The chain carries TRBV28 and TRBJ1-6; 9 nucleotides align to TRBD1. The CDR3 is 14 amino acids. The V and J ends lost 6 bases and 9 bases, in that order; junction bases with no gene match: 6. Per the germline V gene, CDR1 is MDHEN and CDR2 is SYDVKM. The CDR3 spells CASRGQGQISPLHF. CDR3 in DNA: TGTGCCAGCAGGGGACAGGGACAAATTTCACCCCTCCACTTT.

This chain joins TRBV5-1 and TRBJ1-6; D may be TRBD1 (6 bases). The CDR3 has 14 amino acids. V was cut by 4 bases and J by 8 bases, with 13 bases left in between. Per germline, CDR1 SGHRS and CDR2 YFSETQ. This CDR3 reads CASSGGQTDSPLHF. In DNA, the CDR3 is TGCGCCAGCAGCGGTGGACAGACGGATTCACCCCTCCACTTT.

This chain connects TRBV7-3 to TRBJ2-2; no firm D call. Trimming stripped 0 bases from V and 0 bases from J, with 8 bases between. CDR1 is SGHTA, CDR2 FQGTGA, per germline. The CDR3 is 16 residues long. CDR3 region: CASSLTGQTNTGELFF. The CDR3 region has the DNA TGTGCCAGCAGCTTAACGGGTCAGACGAACACCGGGGAGCTGTTTTTT.

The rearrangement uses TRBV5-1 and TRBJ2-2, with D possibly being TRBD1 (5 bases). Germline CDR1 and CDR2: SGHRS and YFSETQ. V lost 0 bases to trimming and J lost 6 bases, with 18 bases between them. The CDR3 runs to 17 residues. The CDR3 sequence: CASSLEGQGMYAGELFF. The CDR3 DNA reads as TGCGCCAGCAGCTTGGAGGGGCAGGGAATGTATGCCGGGGAGCTGTTTTTT.

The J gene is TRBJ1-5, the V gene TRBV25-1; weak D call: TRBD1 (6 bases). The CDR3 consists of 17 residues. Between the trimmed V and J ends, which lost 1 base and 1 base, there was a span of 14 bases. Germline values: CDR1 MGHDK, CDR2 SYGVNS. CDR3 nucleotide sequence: TGTGCCAGCAGTGAATCCGGACAGTTGGGGAGCAATCAGCCCCAGCATTTT. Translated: CASSESGQLGSNQPQHF.

The CDR3 sequence: CASSYTENTGELFF. DNA for the CDR3: TGTGCCAGCAGTTACACCGAAAACACCGGGGAGCTGTTTTTT. This chain links TRBV6-6 with TRBJ2-2; D not certain. In germline, CDR1 is MNHNY, CDR2 SVGAGI (reference sequence). This CDR3 region has 14 residues. Trimming stripped 2 bases from V and 2 bases from J, with 6 bases between.

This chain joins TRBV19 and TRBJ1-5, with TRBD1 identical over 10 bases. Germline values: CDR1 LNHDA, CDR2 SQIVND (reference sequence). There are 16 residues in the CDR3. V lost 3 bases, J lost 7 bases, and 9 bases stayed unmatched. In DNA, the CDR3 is TGTGCCAGTAGTATGGGGACAGGGGACGTACGGCAGCCCCAGCATTTT. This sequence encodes CASSMGTGDVRQPQHF.

The CDR3 reads CASSQLGGTEAFF. The CDR3 DNA follows: TGCGCCAGCAGTCAATTAGGAGGAACTGAAGCTTTCTTT. The chain carries TRBV23-1 and TRBJ1-1; D is undetermined. TRBV23-1 is labeled an ORF, and its function is uncertain. The V gene lost 1 base and the J gene lost 5 bases, with 8 bases spanning the gap. This CDR3 has 13 amino acids.

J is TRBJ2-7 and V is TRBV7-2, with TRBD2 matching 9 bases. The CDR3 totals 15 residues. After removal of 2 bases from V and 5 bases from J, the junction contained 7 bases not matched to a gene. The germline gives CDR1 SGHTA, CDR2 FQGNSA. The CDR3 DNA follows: TGTGCCAGCAGCTTAAGGGCGGGGGGGCAGGACGAGCAGTACTTC. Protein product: CASSLRAGGQDEQYF.

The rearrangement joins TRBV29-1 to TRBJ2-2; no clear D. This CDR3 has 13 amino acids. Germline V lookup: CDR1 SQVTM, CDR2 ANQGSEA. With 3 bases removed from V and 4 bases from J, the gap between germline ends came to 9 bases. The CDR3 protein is CSVESGPTGELFF. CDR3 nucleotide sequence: TGCAGCGTTGAGTCCGGGCCCACCGGGGAGCTGTTTTTT.

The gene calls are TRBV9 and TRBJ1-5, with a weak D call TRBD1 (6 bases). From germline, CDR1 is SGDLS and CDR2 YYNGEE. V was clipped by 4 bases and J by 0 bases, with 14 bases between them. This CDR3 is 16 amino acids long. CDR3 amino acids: CASSPGAAYSNQPQHF. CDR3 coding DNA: TGTGCCAGCAGCCCAGGGGCAGCTTATAGCAATCAGCCCCAGCATTTT. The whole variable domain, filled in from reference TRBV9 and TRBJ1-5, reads DSGVTQTPKHLITATGQRVTLRCSPRSGDLSVYWYQQSLDQGLQFLIQYYNGEERAKGNILERFSAQQFPDLHSELNLSSLELGDSALYFCASSPGAAYSNQPQHFGDGTRLSIL.

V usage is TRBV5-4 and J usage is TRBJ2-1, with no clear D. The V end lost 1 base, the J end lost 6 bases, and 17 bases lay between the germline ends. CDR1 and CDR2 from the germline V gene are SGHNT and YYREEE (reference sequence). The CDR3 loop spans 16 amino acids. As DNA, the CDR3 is TGTGCCAGCAGCTTGCCTGGCAGTGGTAGGGTCAATGAGCAGTTCTTC. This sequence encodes CASSLPGSGRVNEQFF.

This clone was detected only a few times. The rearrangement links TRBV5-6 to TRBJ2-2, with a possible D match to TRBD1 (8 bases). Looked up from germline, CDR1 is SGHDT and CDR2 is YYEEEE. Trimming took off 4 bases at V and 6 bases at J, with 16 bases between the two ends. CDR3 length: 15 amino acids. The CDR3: CASSDDRGGPGELFF. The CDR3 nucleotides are TGTGCCAGCAGCGATGACAGGGGAGGGCCCGGGGAGCTGTTTTTT.

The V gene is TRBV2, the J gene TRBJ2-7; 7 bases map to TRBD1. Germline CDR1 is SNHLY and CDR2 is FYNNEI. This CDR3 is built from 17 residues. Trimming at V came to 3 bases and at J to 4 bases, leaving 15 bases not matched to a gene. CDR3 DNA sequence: TGTGCCAGCAGTGAGGAGAGGGGGCGAAGCCGTCTGTACGAGCAGTACTTC. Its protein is CASSEERGRSRLYEQYF.

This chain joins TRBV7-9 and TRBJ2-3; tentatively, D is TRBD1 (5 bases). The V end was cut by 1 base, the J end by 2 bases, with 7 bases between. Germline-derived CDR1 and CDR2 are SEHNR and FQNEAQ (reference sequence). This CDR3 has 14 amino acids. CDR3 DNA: TGTGCCAGCAGCTTAGGGGGCACCACAGATACGCAGTATTTT. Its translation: CASSLGGTTDTQYF.